This record looks at one T cell receptor beta chain sequence and its context. The data stem from a study of T cell changes during pregnancy in multiple sclerosis. Sequencing used immunoSEQ multiplex PCR; TCRdb keeps in-frame clones, though not all of them. The data show about 43,000 clones, 75% to 90% seen once. V lost 6 bases and J 6 bases, leaving 14 bases between the germline ends. CDR3 length: 14 residues. Germline V gene sequence: CDR1 LNHDA, CDR2 SQIVND (reference sequence). This receptor was obtained from a female donor in good health, enrolled as a control in a pregnancy study. The specimen was peripheral blood, collected in the second trimester of pregnancy. The chain uses TRBV19 and TRBJ2-2; TRBD2 might be the D (7 bases). CDR3 sequence (DNA): TGTGCCAGTAGGGGGGGGGCTCCAGCCGGGGAGCTGTTTTTT. Translation: CASRGGAPAGELFF.